This record concerns one T cell receptor (beta chain) sequence. This specimen belongs to a study of T cells in Graves' hyperthyroidism and ophthalmopathy. Amplified TCR beta CDR3 regions came from RNA transcripts. HTBI primers were employed in a first-round RT-PCR of the TCR CDR3. Each CDR3 protein is one row after TCRdb ran MiXCR on the multiplex PCR reads. The table lists hundreds of thousands of distinct CDR3 sequences, 13% to 15% of them singletons. When ophthalmopathy did not progress within 18 months, Graves' hyperthyroidism was considered stable. Patients were excluded for uncontrolled infection, other autoimmune disease, pregnancy or lactation. Germline assignment: CDR1 KGHDR and CDR2 SFDVKD. Trimming left V 9 bases short and J 6 bases short, with 12 bases between. There are 12 residues in the CDR3.

The chain is built from TRBV24-1 and TRBJ2-3, with D tentatively TRBD1 (5 bases). Sequencing was performed on blood. The sequence derives from a woman aged 18-29 years with Graves' hyperthyroidism. The CDR3 here is CATQGAGDTQYF. The DNA of the CDR3 is TGTGCCACCCAAGGAGCAGGGGATACGCAGTATTTT.